Listed below are T cell receptor beta chains from one sample, sequenced in a study of post-analysis software for immune sequencing data. MiXCR was run by TCRdb on the PCR reads, yielding one entry per CDR3 protein. This sample has hundreds of thousands of distinct CDR3 sequences; 53% occur once, and the top ten carry approximately 4.5%. The specimen was blood. The origin of the receptors is a girl aged 5-17 years with multiple sclerosis. The CDR3 runs from the conserved cysteine through the conserved F or W. The D gene is left open where the match is weak. Clone sizes are given selectively: once, few, many, or a class where the clone is expanded.

j_gene: TRBJ2-7
len: 16
v_gene: TRBV18
d_gene: .
abundance: many
CDR3aa: CASSPTGGGALGEQYF
CDR3nt: TGTGCCAGCTCACCTACCGGAGGGGGCGCCTTGGGCGAGCAGTACTTC

j_gene: TRBJ2-5
len: 16
v_gene: TRBV4-1
d_gene: TRBD2
abundance: .
CDR3aa: CASSQEEREGRETQYF
CDR3nt: TGCGCCAGCAGCCAAGAAGAGCGGGAGGGCCGGGAGACCCAGTACTTC

j_gene: TRBJ1-2
len: 14
v_gene: TRBV20-1
d_gene: .
abundance: .
CDR3aa: CSATKRDNNYGYTF
CDR3nt: TGCAGTGCCACAAAAAGGGACAATAACTATGGCTACACCTTC

j_gene: TRBJ2-3
len: 11
v_gene: TRBV10-3
d_gene: .
abundance: .
CDR3aa: CAIGGADTQYF
CDR3nt: TGTGCCATCGGGGGAGCCGATACGCAGTATTTT

j_gene: TRBJ1-2
len: 12
v_gene: TRBV30
d_gene: .
abundance: .
CDR3aa: CACGSQTVGYTF
CDR3nt: TGTGCCTGTGGTTCCCAAACAGTGGGCTACACCTTC

j_gene: TRBJ2-7
len: 16
v_gene: TRBV5-1
d_gene: TRBD2
abundance: .
CDR3aa: CASSLKGTSGLYEQYF
CDR3nt: TGCGCCAGCAGCTTGAAGGGGACTAGCGGGCTGTACGAGCAGTACTTC

j_gene: TRBJ2-1
len: 15
v_gene: TRBV28
d_gene: .
abundance: few
CDR3aa: CASSISGPSYNEQFF
CDR3nt: TGTGCCAGCAGCATAAGCGGGCCCTCCTACAATGAGCAGTTCTTC

j_gene: TRBJ1-1
len: 14
v_gene: TRBV4-1
d_gene: .
abundance: .
CDR3aa: CASSQEQLGTEAFF
CDR3nt: TGCGCCAGCAGCCAAGAACAGTTAGGCACTGAAGCTTTCTTT

j_gene: TRBJ1-2
len: 14
v_gene: TRBV12-3/TRBV12-4
d_gene: .
abundance: .
CDR3aa: CASSRNTGGYGYTF
CDR3nt: TGTGCCAGCAGCCGTAATACGGGGGGATATGGCTACACCTTC

j_gene: TRBJ2-2
len: 10
v_gene: TRBV30
d_gene: .
abundance: .
CDR3aa: CAWSTGELFF
CDR3nt: TGTGCCTGGAGTACCGGGGAGCTGTTTTTT

j_gene: TRBJ2-5
len: 17
v_gene: TRBV5-4
d_gene: TRBD1
abundance: .
CDR3aa: CASSHPSRDRDQETQYF
CDR3nt: TGTGCCAGCAGCCATCCGTCCCGGGACAGAGATCAAGAGACCCAGTACTTC

j_gene: TRBJ2-1
len: 15
v_gene: TRBV2
d_gene: TRBD1
abundance: .
CDR3aa: CASRWTGGLLNEQFF
CDR3nt: TGTGCCAGCAGGTGGACAGGGGGGTTATTGAATGAGCAGTTCTTC

j_gene: TRBJ2-3
len: 14
v_gene: TRBV7-3
d_gene: .
abundance: .
CDR3aa: CASSFSAQADTQYF
CDR3nt: TGTGCCAGCAGCTTTTCGGCGCAAGCAGATACGCAGTATTTT

j_gene: TRBJ1-5
len: 15
v_gene: TRBV6-6
d_gene: TRBD1
abundance: .
CDR3aa: CAGSRIQGASAPQHF
CDR3nt: TGTGCCGGCAGCCGTATACAGGGGGCGAGCGCTCCCCAGCATTTT

j_gene: TRBJ2-3
len: 20
v_gene: TRBV2
d_gene: .
abundance: .
CDR3aa: CASSEAPPGTSAILTDTQYF
CDR3nt: TGTGCCAGCAGTGAAGCGCCTCCCGGAACGAGCGCAATTCTCACAGATACGCAGTATTTT

j_gene: TRBJ2-1
len: 18
v_gene: TRBV12-3/TRBV12-4
d_gene: TRBD2
abundance: few
CDR3aa: CASSLAGPGLAGNNEQFF
CDR3nt: TGTGCCAGCAGTTTAGCGGGCCCCGGACTAGCGGGAAACAATGAGCAGTTCTTC

j_gene: TRBJ2-7
len: 14
v_gene: TRBV29-1
d_gene: .
abundance: .
CDR3aa: CSVEEIGGRYEQYF
CDR3nt: TGCAGCGTTGAAGAAATAGGCGGCCGCTACGAGCAGTACTTC

j_gene: TRBJ2-3
len: 15
v_gene: TRBV5-1
d_gene: .
abundance: once
CDR3aa: CASSLFGLAPDTQYF
CDR3nt: TGCGCCAGCAGCTTGTTTGGTCTAGCACCAGATACGCAGTATTTT

j_gene: TRBJ2-7
len: 14
v_gene: TRBV12-3/TRBV12-4
d_gene: TRBD1
abundance: .
CDR3aa: CASSWAGGRYEQYF
CDR3nt: TGTGCCAGCAGTTGGGCAGGGGGAAGGTACGAGCAGTACTTC

j_gene: TRBJ2-3
len: 14
v_gene: TRBV7-2
d_gene: .
abundance: many
CDR3aa: CASSFVTRTDTQYF
CDR3nt: TGTGCCAGCAGCTTCGTCACTCGCACAGATACGCAGTATTTT

j_gene: TRBJ2-5
len: 13
v_gene: TRBV20-1
d_gene: TRBD1
abundance: .
CDR3aa: CSAADRVSETQYF
CDR3nt: TGCAGTGCTGCCGACAGGGTGTCGGAGACCCAGTACTTC

j_gene: TRBJ2-5
len: 13
v_gene: TRBV7-3
d_gene: .
abundance: .
CDR3aa: CASSGGGTETQYF
CDR3nt: TGTGCCAGCAGCGGGGGCGGGACAGAGACCCAGTACTTC

j_gene: TRBJ2-3
len: 16
v_gene: TRBV6-6
d_gene: .
abundance: few
CDR3aa: CASSYFGGGGGDTQYF
CDR3nt: TGTGCCAGCAGTTACTTCGGAGGCGGCGGTGGGGATACGCAGTATTTT

j_gene: TRBJ2-3
len: 13
v_gene: TRBV10-3
d_gene: .
abundance: .
CDR3aa: CAISGGITDTQYF
CDR3nt: TGTGCCATCAGCGGCGGGATTACAGATACGCAGTATTTT

j_gene: TRBJ2-5
len: 11
v_gene: TRBV6-5
d_gene: .
abundance: many
CDR3aa: CASSYSETQYF
CDR3nt: TGTGCCAGCAGTTACTCGGAGACCCAGTACTTC

j_gene: TRBJ1-2
len: 14
v_gene: TRBV25-1
d_gene: .
abundance: .
CDR3aa: CASRGPGWAYGYTF
CDR3nt: TGTGCCAGCAGGGGCCCGGGATGGGCCTATGGCTACACCTTC

j_gene: TRBJ2-7
len: 12
v_gene: TRBV7-9
d_gene: .
abundance: few
CDR3aa: CASSPGGQEQYF
CDR3nt: TGTGCCAGCAGCCCCGGAGGGCAAGAGCAGTACTTC

j_gene: TRBJ2-7
len: 17
v_gene: TRBV7-7
d_gene: .
abundance: .
CDR3aa: CASSLPKDSPKSYEQYF
CDR3nt: TGTGCTAGCAGCTTACCTAAGGACAGTCCTAAGTCCTACGAGCAGTACTTC

j_gene: TRBJ2-7
len: 16
v_gene: TRBV5-1
d_gene: TRBD2
abundance: .
CDR3aa: CASSFASGNLLLEQYF
CDR3nt: TGCGCCAGCAGCTTTGCAAGCGGGAATCTACTACTCGAGCAGTACTTC

j_gene: TRBJ1-4
len: 13
v_gene: TRBV20-1
d_gene: .
abundance: few
CDR3aa: CSAFALANEKLFF
CDR3nt: TGCAGTGCCTTTGCCTTGGCTAATGAAAAACTGTTTTTT

j_gene: TRBJ1-6
len: 12
v_gene: TRBV29-1
d_gene: .
abundance: .
CDR3aa: CSVGGINSPLHF
CDR3nt: TGCAGCGTGGGGGGTATTAATTCACCCCTCCACTTT

j_gene: TRBJ2-7
len: 14
v_gene: TRBV18
d_gene: .
abundance: few
CDR3aa: CASSPNLGTYEQYF
CDR3nt: TGTGCCAGCTCACCGAACCTGGGGACCTACGAGCAGTACTTC

j_gene: TRBJ2-5
len: 15
v_gene: TRBV20-1
d_gene: TRBD2
abundance: few
CDR3aa: CSARVPPGTTETQYF
CDR3nt: TGCAGTGCTAGAGTTCCGCCCGGGACTACTGAGACCCAGTACTTC

j_gene: TRBJ1-1
len: 16
v_gene: TRBV2
d_gene: TRBD1
abundance: .
CDR3aa: CASSGGQGAIGTEAFF
CDR3nt: TGTGCCAGCAGTGGGGGACAGGGGGCAATAGGCACTGAAGCTTTCTTT

j_gene: TRBJ2-7
len: 16
v_gene: TRBV11-2
d_gene: .
abundance: few
CDR3aa: CASSLGRGLPPYEQYF
CDR3nt: TGTGCCAGCAGCTTAGGGAGGGGACTCCCCCCCTACGAGCAGTACTTC

j_gene: TRBJ2-1
len: 14
v_gene: TRBV5-5
d_gene: .
abundance: once
CDR3aa: CASSSHRAGNEQFF
CDR3nt: TGTGCCAGCAGCTCGCACCGGGCGGGGAATGAGCAGTTCTTC

j_gene: TRBJ2-3
len: 17
v_gene: TRBV3-1
d_gene: TRBD2
abundance: .
CDR3aa: CASSQEWGGGSTDTQYF
CDR3nt: TGTGCCAGCAGCCAAGAATGGGGCGGGGGTAGCACAGATACGCAGTATTTT

j_gene: TRBJ2-1
len: 14
v_gene: TRBV11-1
d_gene: .
abundance: few
CDR3aa: CASSFLDSYNEQFF
CDR3nt: TGTGCCAGCAGCTTCCTCGACAGTTACAATGAGCAGTTCTTC

j_gene: TRBJ2-5
len: 16
v_gene: TRBV6-5
d_gene: TRBD2
abundance: few
CDR3aa: CATFPRGAGDQETQYF
CDR3nt: TGTGCAACCTTCCCGAGGGGAGCGGGAGACCAAGAGACCCAGTACTTC

j_gene: TRBJ2-7
len: 14
v_gene: TRBV28
d_gene: .
abundance: .
CDR3aa: CASSPPPGAYEQYF
CDR3nt: TGTGCCAGCAGCCCCCCGCCGGGCGCTTACGAGCAGTACTTC

j_gene: TRBJ2-1
len: 15
v_gene: TRBV6-5
d_gene: TRBD1
abundance: few
CDR3aa: CASSSQGAYNNEQFF
CDR3nt: TGTGCCAGCAGTTCCCAGGGGGCCTACAACAATGAGCAGTTCTTC

j_gene: TRBJ2-1
len: 16
v_gene: TRBV6-4
d_gene: .
abundance: .
CDR3aa: CASSASDGAISNEQFF
CDR3nt: TGTGCCAGCAGTGCCTCCGATGGGGCTATATCCAATGAGCAGTTCTTC

j_gene: TRBJ2-7
len: 14
v_gene: TRBV20-1
d_gene: .
abundance: once
CDR3aa: CSAADSSFSYEQYF
CDR3nt: TGCAGTGCTGCGGACAGCTCCTTCTCCTACGAGCAGTACTTC

j_gene: TRBJ2-1
len: 16
v_gene: TRBV12-3/TRBV12-4
d_gene: TRBD2
abundance: .
CDR3aa: CASSLGVSGKHNEQFF
CDR3nt: TGTGCCAGCAGTTTAGGTGTTAGCGGGAAGCACAATGAGCAGTTCTTC

j_gene: TRBJ2-5
len: 13
v_gene: TRBV3-1
d_gene: .
abundance: many
CDR3aa: CASSQDRGETQYF
CDR3nt: TGTGCCAGCAGCCAAGATCGGGGGGAGACCCAGTACTTC

j_gene: TRBJ2-3
len: 15
v_gene: TRBV15
d_gene: .
abundance: .
CDR3aa: CATSRDLAYTDTQYF
CDR3nt: TGTGCCACCAGCAGAGATTTAGCTTACACAGATACGCAGTATTTT

j_gene: TRBJ2-4
len: 17
v_gene: TRBV5-1
d_gene: .
abundance: .
CDR3aa: CASSLGLDLVAKNIQYF
CDR3nt: TGCGCCAGCAGCTTGGGACTGGACCTCGTAGCCAAAAACATTCAGTACTTC

j_gene: TRBJ1-2
len: 14
v_gene: TRBV25-1
d_gene: TRBD1
abundance: few
CDR3aa: CASSGRGQGDGYTF
CDR3nt: TGTGCCAGCAGTGGTCGGGGACAGGGTGATGGCTACACCTTC

j_gene: TRBJ2-7
len: 14
v_gene: TRBV6-6
d_gene: .
abundance: .
CDR3aa: CASSYGTASYEQYF
CDR3nt: TGTGCCAGCAGTTACGGGACGGCCTCCTACGAGCAGTACTTC

j_gene: TRBJ2-7
len: 14
v_gene: TRBV7-2
d_gene: .
abundance: .
CDR3aa: CASSFQRRSYEQYF
CDR3nt: TGTGCCAGCAGCTTTCAACGCAGGTCCTACGAGCAGTACTTC

j_gene: TRBJ2-7
len: 16
v_gene: TRBV5-1
d_gene: .
abundance: .
CDR3aa: CASSLEGRAVSYEQYF
CDR3nt: TGCGCCAGCAGCTTGGAAGGACGGGCCGTCTCCTACGAGCAGTACTTC

j_gene: TRBJ2-1
len: 16
v_gene: TRBV2
d_gene: .
abundance: .
CDR3aa: CASSENPGAKKDEQFF
CDR3nt: TGTGCCAGCAGTGAAAATCCAGGGGCCAAGAAAGATGAGCAGTTCTTC

j_gene: TRBJ1-2
len: 13
v_gene: TRBV10-3
d_gene: .
abundance: .
CDR3aa: CAISESPPDGYTF
CDR3nt: TGTGCCATCAGTGAGTCCCCCCCCGATGGCTACACCTTC

j_gene: TRBJ2-7
len: 13
v_gene: TRBV25-1
d_gene: .
abundance: few
CDR3aa: CASRATATYEQYF
CDR3nt: TGTGCCAGCAGAGCGACAGCAACCTACGAGCAGTACTTC

j_gene: TRBJ2-5
len: 16
v_gene: TRBV18
d_gene: TRBD2
abundance: .
CDR3aa: CASSPQAGGPSETQYF
CDR3nt: TGTGCCAGCTCACCACAGGCGGGGGGGCCTTCAGAGACCCAGTACTTC

j_gene: TRBJ2-5
len: 13
v_gene: TRBV6-1
d_gene: .
abundance: few
CDR3aa: CASSHRVWETQYF
CDR3nt: TGTGCCAGCAGTCACAGGGTATGGGAGACCCAGTACTTC

j_gene: TRBJ2-5
len: 15
v_gene: TRBV5-6
d_gene: .
abundance: few
CDR3aa: CASRRRLAYQETQYF
CDR3nt: TGTGCCAGCAGGCGGCGGCTGGCGTACCAAGAGACCCAGTACTTC

j_gene: TRBJ2-3
len: 15
v_gene: TRBV7-8
d_gene: TRBD2
abundance: .
CDR3aa: CASSLSLAGGDGQYF
CDR3nt: TGTGCCAGCAGCTTAAGCCTAGCGGGAGGCGACGGGCAGTATTTT